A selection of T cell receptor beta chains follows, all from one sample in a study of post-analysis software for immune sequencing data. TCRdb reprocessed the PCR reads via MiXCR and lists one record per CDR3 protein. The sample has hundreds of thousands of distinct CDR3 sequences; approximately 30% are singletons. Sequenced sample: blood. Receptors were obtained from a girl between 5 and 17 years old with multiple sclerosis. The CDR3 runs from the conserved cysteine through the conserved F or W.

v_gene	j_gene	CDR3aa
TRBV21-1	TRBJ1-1	CASSTGGKEVPEAFF
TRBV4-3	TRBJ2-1	CASSQVTGGEQFF
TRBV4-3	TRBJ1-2	CASSQERAALSKGYTF
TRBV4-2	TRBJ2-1	CASSLKGGRPRDEQFF
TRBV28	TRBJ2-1	CASSSFHEQFF
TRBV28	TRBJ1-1	CASSLVPLREGEAFF
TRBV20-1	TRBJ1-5	CSAKTLGQPQHF
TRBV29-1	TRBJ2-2	CSVDKSLTGELFF
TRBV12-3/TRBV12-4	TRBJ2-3	CASSFPLTSGGAEVADTQYF
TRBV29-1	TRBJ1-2	CSVEGPRDNYGYTF
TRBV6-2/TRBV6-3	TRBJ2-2	CASSMTSPTNTGELFF
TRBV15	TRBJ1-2	CATSRTGWNYGYTF
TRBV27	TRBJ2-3	CASSSPQGVTDTQYF
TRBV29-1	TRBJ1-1	CSVSPFGGMNTEAFF
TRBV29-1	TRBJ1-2	CSVEVQGANYGYTF
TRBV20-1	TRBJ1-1	CSASNLLLAFF
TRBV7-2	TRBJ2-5	CASSRQQGEEQYF
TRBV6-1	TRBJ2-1	CASSAGGVHNEQFF